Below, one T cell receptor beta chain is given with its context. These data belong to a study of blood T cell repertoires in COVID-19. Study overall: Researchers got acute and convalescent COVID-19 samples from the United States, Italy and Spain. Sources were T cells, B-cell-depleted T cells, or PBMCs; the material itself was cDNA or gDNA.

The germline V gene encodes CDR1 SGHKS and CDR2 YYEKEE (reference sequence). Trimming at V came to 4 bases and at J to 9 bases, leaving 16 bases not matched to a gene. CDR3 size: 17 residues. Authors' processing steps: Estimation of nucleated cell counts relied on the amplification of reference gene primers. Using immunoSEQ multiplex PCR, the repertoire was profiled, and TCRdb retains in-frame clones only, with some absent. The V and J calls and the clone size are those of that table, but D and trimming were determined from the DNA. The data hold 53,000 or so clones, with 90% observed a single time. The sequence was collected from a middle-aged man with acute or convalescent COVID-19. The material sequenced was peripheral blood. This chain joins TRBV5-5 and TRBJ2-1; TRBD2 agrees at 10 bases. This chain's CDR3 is CASSHEPGTSVKGEQFF. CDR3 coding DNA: TGTGCCAGCAGCCATGAACCCGGGACTAGCGTCAAGGGTGAGCAGTTCTTC.